Reported below is one TCR beta chain. The clone's antigen remains unknown. Base qualities are missing; no much larger clone stands one base away. Cut back by 7 bases and 8 bases, the V and J ends lie 11 bases apart. The CDR3 starts with the cysteine, ends with the phenylalanine, and has 12 residues. Only the CDR3 region is kept as DNA, spanning 36 bases read in frame from base 1. CDR1 SNHLY and CDR2 FYNNEI were looked up in the germline V gene. Dicing about 17-50 mg of tumor tissue typically gave a DNA yield of more than 3 ug. The study profiled bulk TCR beta-chain repertoires in matched peripheral blood, tumor and adjacent normal breast tissue taken from roughly 17 patients with early-stage breast cancer. After resection, tumor tissue identified by eye was cut out and put into prechilled RNAlater. Tumor tissue (roughly 18-50 mg) was diced and then homogenized with a TissueLyser II in RLTplus buffer containing beta-mercaptoethanol and antifoaming agent. The Qiagen AllPrep DNA/RNA Mini kit was used for genomic DNA extraction.

Two independent genomic DNA replicates were amplified for each sample, with approximately 0.5 ug used for blood and about 1.5 ug for tumor or normal breast. TCRB sequencing of genomic DNA was carried out with the ImmunoSeq Intro kit according to the manufacturer's instructions. Multiplex PCR was run for around 28 cycles using proprietary primers and spike-in control sequences for absolute quantification. Single-end 150-bp reads were used to sequence an 87-bp fragment spanning the CDR3 and the flanking V and J genes. Each lane of an Illumina MiSeq using version 3.0 chemistry carried seven multiplexed samples, with two replicates per sample. In the original analysis: The vendor's proprietary pipeline processed the raw data and merged both replicates into a single result for each sample. Clonotypes were defined as productive rearrangements sharing the V-gene family, CDR3 amino acid sequence and J-gene segment. Clonality was calculated as 1 minus the normalized Shannon entropy (Pielou evenness) of TCRB abundances. To estimate T cell density, the total number of templates was divided by the number of input cells, which was inferred from the amount of DNA input. Total repertoire diversity and clonality were estimated with Recon using default parameters. A clonotype was considered tumor-enriched if its abundance in tumor exceeded 0.1% and was at least 32-fold higher than its abundance in normal breast. In its TCRdb copy, this immuneACCESS table keeps in-frame sequences only and misses some clones. Where compared with another copy, unresolved V genes explain less than half of these, and the others have no known cause. V, J and clone size reflect that table, while D and trimming were determined from the DNA. The sample table contains fewer than 5,500 clones; only one count was recorded for just over 70% of them. The ten largest clones capture less than 20% of the sample.

These data are taken from a study of early stage breast cancer tumors (dated by TCRdb to between 2016 and 2019). In the study overall: Of the approximately 15 invasive breast tumors, about a dozen were found to be estrogen receptor-positive, progesterone receptor-positive and HER2-negative. Across all samples, 2,651,842 templates representing roughly 1 million unique clonotypes were detected. Eight of the 12 ER+/PR+/HER2- tumors were invasive ductal carcinomas, while the other four were invasive lobular carcinomas. On average, each sample got around 10-fold read coverage. On the study overall, not on this receptor specifically: Repertoires from blood resembled normal breast more closely than tumor, and using blood as a reference for each tissue separated tumor from normal in most of the 16 patients. About 2.5-fold higher T cell density and higher clonality were observed in tumors than in adjacent normal breast tissue. Bulk genomic DNA sequencing of unsorted cells missed chain pairing and functional markers such as CD4, CD8 and FOXP3. Enriched TCRB sequences shared across patients were found to be mostly commonly generated sequences that were unlikely to play an important role in the tumor microenvironment. The small cohort size prevented analysis by tumor subtype.

Recombination linked TRBV2 to TRBJ1-4; TRBD1 is perhaps the D gene, given 5 matching bases. The TCR was taken from a person in their 60s with breast cancer. Sequenced material: breast tumor tissue. The DNA sequence is as follows: TGTGCCAGCAACAGGCATGGGGAAAAACTGTTTTTT. It is translated as CASNRHGEKLFF.